These 29 T cell receptor beta chains originate from one sample sequenced in a study of CD8+ T cells in alopecia areata. Treatment: oral pan-JAK inhibitor, 5-10 mg twice daily. Extracted from the samples, RNA was reverse transcribed into cDNA to serve as the sequencing template. Profiled with immunoSEQ multiplex PCR; TCRdb holds only in-frame clones, not every one. The repertoire holds 200,000 or so clones, with roughly two fifths as singletons. This material consisted of CD4+ T cells sorted from blood, taken at approximately week 30, from a patient treated with tofacitinib. Receptors originate from a human donor with alopecia areata.

This chain uses TRBV6-6 with TRBJ2-5; D is possibly TRBD2 (7 bases). V lost 6 bases and J 4 bases, leaving 18 bases between the germline ends. This CDR3 region has 15 residues. CDR1 is MNHNY and CDR2 is SVGAGI in the germline V gene (reference sequence). Here the CDR3 reads CASSPPGGLGETQYF. The CDR3, as DNA: TGTGCCAGCAGCCCCCCCGGGGGGCTGGGAGAGACCCAGTACTTC.

The chain links TRBV29-1 to TRBJ2-6; 10 bases fit TRBD1. The J segment lost 13 bases and the V segment lost 4 bases, leaving 7 bases of the junction unmatched. The germline gives CDR1 SQVTM, CDR2 ANQGSEA. The CDR3 runs 13 residues. The CDR3 loop reads CSVGGTGAPVLTF. The CDR3 region has the DNA TGCAGCGTTGGTGGGACAGGGGCCCCTGTCCTGACTTTC.

This chain links TRBV7-2 with TRBJ2-3; 10 bases are a match to TRBD2. Germline V CDR1 and CDR2: SGHTA, FQGNSA. The CDR3 contains 15 residues. V lost 3 bases to trimming and J lost 6 bases; unmatched junction nucleotides: 6. The CDR3 spells CASSFSGGYLDTQYF. The CDR3 coding sequence is TGTGCCAGCAGCTTTAGCGGGGGGTACTTGGATACGCAGTATTTT.

DNA of the CDR3: TGTGCCAGCAGCGTACGGGTGGGCGGCACAGATACGCAGTATTTT. Its translation is CASSVRVGGTDTQYF. The V call is TRBV9, the J call TRBJ2-3; unclear D gene. The germline V gene encodes CDR1 SGDLS and CDR2 YYNGEE. V gave up 1 base and J gave up 1 base, with 10 bases separating them. This CDR3 is 15 amino acids long.

The rearrangement uses TRBV10-3 and TRBJ1-1; possible D gene TRBD1, 6 bases. The V and J ends lost 3 bases and 7 bases respectively, with 18 bases between them. The CDR3 is 15 amino acids. Germline V CDR1 and CDR2: ENHRY, SYGVKD. The CDR3 spells CAISDQGGVVGEAFF. CDR3 coding DNA: TGTGCCATCAGTGACCAAGGGGGGGTCGTGGGTGAAGCTTTCTTT.

This clone was seen only a few times. The chain couples TRBV7-9 to TRBJ1-1; weak D call: TRBD1 (5 bases). In germline, CDR1 is SEHNR, CDR2 FQNEAQ (reference sequence). This CDR3 spans 15 amino acids. With 9 bases removed from V and 1 base from J, the gap between germline ends came to 18 bases. The CDR3 loop reads CASYKNGGRNTEAFF. The CDR3 DNA follows: TGTGCCAGTTATAAAAACGGGGGAAGGAACACTGAAGCTTTCTTT.

This clone was counted only a few times. J is TRBJ2-7 and V is TRBV10-2, with a possible D match to TRBD2 (6 bases). The CDR3 length is 15 residues. Germline-derived CDR1 and CDR2 are WSHSY and SAAADI. V was clipped by 5 bases and J by 1 base, with 15 bases between them. CDR3: CASSRGLRTSYEQYF. The CDR3 DNA reads TGCGCCAGCAGTCGGGGACTCCGAACATCCTACGAGCAGTACTTC.

This clone was counted a few times. Other DNA sequences in this specimen translate into the identical CDR3. The V call is TRBV18, the J call TRBJ2-5, with TRBD2 matching 10 bases. Germline values: CDR1 KGHSH, CDR2 LQKENI. The CDR3 sequence is 14 residues long. The junction had 2 bases not matched to a gene; V was cut back by 4 bases and J by 3 bases. The CDR3 nucleotides are TGTGCCAGCTCACTTGGACTAGCGGAAGAGACCCAGTACTTC. This gives the protein CASSLGLAEETQYF.

In its sample, this clone was seen a few times. The chain employs TRBV30 and TRBJ2-1; D call uncertain. Germline V gene lookup returns CDR1 GTSNPN and CDR2 SVGIG (reference sequence). V was shortened by 6 bases and J by 0 bases, with 9 bases between the two germline ends. CDR3 length equals 13 residues. This chain's CDR3 is CACEVSSYNEQFF. In DNA form, the CDR3 reads TGTGCCTGCGAAGTGAGCTCCTACAATGAGCAGTTCTTC.

The chain couples TRBV7-2 to TRBJ2-1; TRBD1 is a possible D gene (7 bases). V was shortened by 0 bases and J by 1 base, with 10 bases between the two germline ends. Germline assignment: CDR1 SGHTA and CDR2 FQGNSA. The CDR3 loop spans 16 amino acids. The CDR3 DNA follows: TGTGCCAGCAGCTTAGCGCCAGGGGGGTCCTACAATGAGCAGTTCTTC. It encodes CASSLAPGGSYNEQFF.

CDR3 in amino acids: CASSLVSTYYEQYF. CDR3 in DNA: TGCGCCAGCAGCTTGGTCAGTACTTACTACGAGCAGTACTTC. V is TRBV5-1 and J is TRBJ2-7, with no clear D. V was cut by 0 bases and J by 3 bases, with 10 bases left in between. There are 14 residues in the CDR3. Germline V lookup: CDR1 SGHRS, CDR2 YFSETQ.

At least ten counts were recorded for this clone. This chain joins TRBV5-1 and TRBJ1-1; 7 positions agree with TRBD1. V was pared by 0 bases and J by 1 base, with 15 bases of the junction left unmatched. Germline-derived CDR1 and CDR2 are SGHRS and YFSETQ. CDR3 length equals 19 residues. The CDR3 nucleotides read TGCGCCAGCAGCTTGGCCGGTGGAACCCAGACAGGGCGGAACACTGAAGCTTTCTTT. It codes for CASSLAGGTQTGRNTEAFF.

This clone showed up just a few times. The chain combines TRBV7-6 with TRBJ1-5, with no clear D. Germline CDR1 reads SGHVS; CDR2 reads FNYEAQ. Between the trimmed V and J ends, which lost 3 bases and 6 bases, there was a span of 6 bases. The CDR3 is made up of 12 amino acids. The CDR3 coding sequence is TGTGCCAGCAGCTTCCCCGGTCAGCCCCAGCATTTT. Translation: CASSFPGQPQHF.

This clone was detected only a few times. The chain uses TRBV29-1 and TRBJ1-1, with D possibly TRBD1 on 5 matching bases. The CDR3 consists of 15 residues. The V gene's germline CDR1 is SQVTM and CDR2 ANQGSEA. With 2 bases removed from V and 1 base from J, the gap between germline ends came to 14 bases. CDR3 DNA sequence: TGCAGCGTTGAAAGATCAGGACACGCGAACACTGAAGCTTTCTTT. Encoded protein: CSVERSGHANTEAFF.

The CDR3: CASSLSSGDGYTF. In DNA, the CDR3 is TGTGCCAGCAGCTTGTCCTCCGGGGATGGCTACACCTTC. V is TRBV5-6 and J is TRBJ1-2; no reliable D call. Germline V gene lookup returns CDR1 SGHDT and CDR2 YYEEEE. There are 13 residues in the CDR3. Trimming removed 1 base from V and 6 bases from J, with 10 bases in between.

This chain links TRBV19 with TRBJ1-2; no definite D call. The germline V and J ends were trimmed by 5 bases and 0 bases, with 7 bases remaining between them. This CDR3 contains 13 residues. The V gene's germline CDR1 is LNHDA and CDR2 SQIVND (reference sequence). The CDR3 DNA reads TGTGCCAGTAGTTTGCAGTCTAACTATGGCTACACCTTC. Residues: CASSLQSNYGYTF.

The chain couples TRBV5-1 to TRBJ2-6; the D gene could be TRBD1 or TRBD2 (5 bases each). Per germline, CDR1 SGHRS and CDR2 YFSETQ. The V and J ends lost 0 bases and 0 bases respectively, with 10 bases between them. This CDR3 region has 17 residues. CDR3 amino acids: CASSLAPGTSGANVLTF. The CDR3, as DNA: TGCGCCAGCAGCTTGGCCCCCGGGACCTCTGGGGCCAACGTCCTGACTTTC. Drawing the rest from reference TRBV5-1 and TRBJ2-6, the complete variable domain is KAGVTQTPRYLIKTRGQQVTLSCSPISGHRSVSWYQQTPGQGLQFLFEYFSETQRNKGNFPGRFSGRQFSNSRSEMNVSTLELGDSALYLCASSLAPGTSGANVLTFGAGSRLTVL.

In this sample, this clone turned up a few times. V usage is TRBV2 and J usage is TRBJ2-1; TRBD1 might be the D (5 bases). The CDR3 consists of 12 residues. The germline V gene has CDR1 SNHLY and CDR2 FYNNEI. V was clipped by 5 bases and J by 6 bases, with 8 bases between them. The CDR3 coding sequence is TGTGCCAGCAGTACCCAGGGCAATGAGCAGTTCTTC. It translates to CASSTQGNEQFF.

This clone has ten or more counts. The V and J genes are TRBV6-6 and TRBJ1-1, with 10 bases aligning to TRBD1. Germline values: CDR1 MNHNY, CDR2 SVGAGI (reference sequence). CDR3 length equals 16 residues. V dropped 5 bases and J dropped 6; count of bases not matched to a gene: 12. CDR3 amino acids: CASSPGNGQGVPEAFF. The CDR3 DNA follows: TGTGCCAGCAGTCCGGGCAACGGACAGGGGGTGCCTGAAGCTTTCTTT.

The chain joins TRBV7-9 to TRBJ1-5; D perhaps matches TRBD1 (6 bases). Between the trimmed V and J ends, which lost 8 bases and 7 bases, there was a span of 15 bases. Germline lookup yields CDR1 SEHNR and CDR2 FQNEAQ (reference sequence). The CDR3 is 13 residues long. This CDR3 is CASGEQGEQPQHF. In nucleotides, the CDR3 is TGTGCCAGCGGAGAACAGGGAGAACAGCCCCAGCATTTT.

This clone has just a few counts. The gene calls are TRBV5-6 and TRBJ2-7; maybe TRBD1 (5 bases). V lost 3 bases to trimming and J lost 2 bases, with 9 bases between them. From germline, CDR1 is SGHDT and CDR2 YYEEEE. CDR3 length: 13 amino acids. The CDR3 region has the DNA TGTGCCAGCAGCTGGGTGGGGCCCTACGAGCAGTACTTC. Its protein is CASSWVGPYEQYF.

This clone has more than one count but fewer than ten. The rearrangement uses TRBV5-1 and TRBJ1-4, with no clear D. CDR1 and CDR2 from the germline V gene are SGHRS and YFSETQ. The CDR3 contains 14 residues. Deletions cut 7 bases from V and 2 bases from J, with 12 bases between. The CDR3: CASRQSTTNEKLFF. CDR3 nucleotide sequence: TGCGCCAGCCGCCAATCCACGACTAATGAAAAACTGTTTTTT. Variable domain in full (rest from reference TRBV5-1 and TRBJ1-4): KAGVTQTPRYLIKTRGQQVTLSCSPISGHRSVSWYQQTPGQGLQFLFEYFSETQRNKGNFPGRFSGRQFSNSRSEMNVSTLELGDSALYLCASRQSTTNEKLFFGSGTQLSVL.

V gene TRBV11-2 combines with J gene TRBJ1-1, with 9 bases fitting TRBD1. With 1 base clipped from V and 5 bases from J, the junction kept 5 bases outside the gene matches. The CDR3 loop spans 15 amino acids. Germline V gene data show CDR1 as SGHAT and CDR2 as FQNNGV. The CDR3 sequence: CASSLAGGTGTEAFF. Written as DNA, the CDR3 is TGTGCCAGCAGCTTAGCTGGAGGGACAGGGACTGAAGCTTTCTTT.

The gene calls are TRBV6-5 and TRBJ2-7; D possibly matches TRBD1 or TRBD2 (5 bases each). The CDR3 covers 13 residues. V lost 6 bases and J 3 bases, leaving 12 bases between the germline ends. Germline V gives CDR1 MNHEY, CDR2 SVGAGI. In DNA, the CDR3 is TGTGCCAGCAGGGACCGGGACGTCTACGAGCAGTACTTC. As protein: CASRDRDVYEQYF.

The V call is TRBV7-9, the J call TRBJ2-5; D not certain. This CDR3 spans 13 amino acids. Looked up from germline, CDR1 is SEHNR and CDR2 is FQNEAQ (reference sequence). Trimming stripped 1 base from V and 3 bases from J, with 6 bases between. The CDR3 nucleotides are TGTGCCAGCAGCTTAGGCGTAAAAGAGACCCAGTACTTC. This translates into CASSLGVKETQYF.

This chain joins TRBV15 and TRBJ1-4, with D maybe TRBD1 (6 bases). The CDR3 runs 13 residues. The germline V and J ends were trimmed by 5 bases and 4 bases, with 8 bases remaining between them. Germline CDR1 is LNHNV and CDR2 is YYDKDF (reference sequence). CDR3 nucleotides: TGTGCCACCAGCGGGGACATTAATGAAAAACTGTTTTTT. It is translated as CATSGDINEKLFF.

This clone was seen a single time. CDR3 sequence: CASSQPWVTGQNTEAFF. The CDR3 nucleotides read TGCGCCAGCAGCCAACCCTGGGTAACAGGGCAAAACACTGAAGCTTTCTTT. This chain uses TRBV4-1 with TRBJ1-1, with D perhaps TRBD1 (6 bases). Deletions cut 2 bases from V and 2 bases from J, with 18 bases between. Germline CDR1 and CDR2: MGHRA and YSYEKL. This CDR3 contains 17 residues.

The sample holds a few counts of this clone. The J gene is TRBJ1-2, the V gene TRBV9; D gene ambiguous. Germline values: CDR1 SGDLS, CDR2 YYNGEE. Trimming shortened V by 3 bases and J by 3 bases, and 9 bases separated the two germline ends. The CDR3 loop spans 13 amino acids. This CDR3 reads CASSALTDYGYTF. CDR3 DNA: TGTGCCAGCAGCGCCTTGACTGACTATGGCTACACCTTC.

In this sample, this clone turned up a few times. CDR3 in DNA: TGTGCCAGCAGCGACAGAGTGGCCCCGCAGTTCTTC. Its translation: CASSDRVAPQFF. The genes are TRBV7-2 and TRBJ2-1, with D possibly being TRBD1 (5 bases). This CDR3 is built from 12 residues. Trimming left V 5 bases short and J 12 bases short, with 14 bases between. Germline V gene data show CDR1 as SGHTA and CDR2 as FQGNSA. Full variable domain (missing parts from reference TRBV7-2 and TRBJ2-1): GAGVSQSPSNKVTEKGKDVELRCDPISGHTALYWYRQSLGQGLEFLIYFQGNSAPDKSGLPSDRFSAERTGGSVSTLTIQRTQQEDSAVYLCASSDRVAPQFFGPGTRLTVL.